The 21 T cell receptor beta chains reported below all come from one sample, sequenced in a study of shared clonotypes between healthy human individuals. Only in-frame clones appear in the TCRdb table, and some are missing; sequencing was by immunoSEQ multiplex PCR. The sample holds about 590,000 clones, nearly 97% seen once. Terminally differentiated effector memory CD45RA+ cells were left out of the naive CD8 fraction, which was CD45RO-negative and positively selected for CCR7. The source material was naive CD8+ T cells sorted from blood. The receptors here all came from a woman aged 25 to 39 in good health.

The chain couples TRBV27 to TRBJ1-1; D is perhaps TRBD1 (5 bases). Germline V gene sequence: CDR1 MNHEY, CDR2 SMNVEV (reference sequence). The CDR3 runs to 14 residues. The V and J ends lost 2 bases and 11 bases respectively, with 18 bases between them. CDR3 sequence reads: CASSLAPGQTGAFF. The CDR3 DNA reads TGTGCCAGCAGTTTAGCCCCGGGGCAGACGGGCGCTTTCTTT.

The rearrangement links TRBV4-2 to TRBJ1-6, with no clear D. Trimming took 4 bases from V and 7 from J, leaving 11 bases between them. Germline assignment: CDR1 LGHNA and CDR2 YNFKEQ. This CDR3 is 14 amino acids long. The CDR3 protein is CASSPITENSPLHF. CDR3 nucleotides: TGTGCCAGCAGCCCGATCACCGAGAATTCACCCCTCCACTTT.

CDR3 amino acids: CASKSRKGLDRNTGELFF. The CDR3, as DNA: TGTGCCAGCAAATCACGCAAGGGTTTGGACAGGAACACCGGGGAGCTGTTTTTT. V and J are TRBV2 and TRBJ2-2; D perhaps matches TRBD1 (6 bases). Per germline, CDR1 SNHLY and CDR2 FYNNEI. Trimming shortened V by 7 bases and J by 1 base, and 22 bases separated the two germline ends. The CDR3 runs 18 residues.

This chain joins TRBV30 and TRBJ2-7; 9 bases are a match to TRBD2. The trim removed 3 bases at V and 5 bases at J, leaving 5 bases unmatched. The CDR3 sequence is 13 residues long. Germline CDR1 reads GTSNPN; CDR2 reads SVGIG (reference sequence). CDR3 sequence reads: CAWRLAGSDEQYF. The CDR3 bases are TGTGCCTGGAGGCTAGCGGGATCCGACGAGCAGTACTTC.

This chain links TRBV6-5 with TRBJ1-1; 9 bases fit TRBD1. Germline-derived CDR1 and CDR2 are MNHEY and SVGAGI. V was clipped by 3 bases and J by 10 bases; unmatched bases: 9. The CDR3 has 14 amino acids. This chain's CDR3 is CASSYRQGVFRAFF. In nucleotides, the CDR3 is TGTGCCAGCAGTTATAGACAGGGGGTTTTTCGAGCTTTCTTT.

This chain links TRBV28 with TRBJ2-3; 10 bases fit TRBD2. The CDR3 has 15 residues. The V segment lost 5 bases and the J segment 5 bases; nucleotides outside the gene matches: 7. Germline V gives CDR1 MDHEN, CDR2 SYDVKM. CDR3 in amino acids: CASSRLAGEVDTQYF. The CDR3 region has the DNA TGTGCCAGCAGTCGTCTAGCGGGAGAGGTAGATACGCAGTATTTT.

CDR3 nucleotides: TGTGCCAGCATCGGACGGAACAAAAACATTCAGTACTTC. Its protein is CASIGRNKNIQYF. The rearrangement joins TRBV2 to TRBJ2-4; no reliable D call. Between the trimmed V and J ends, which lost 7 bases and 3 bases, there was a span of 10 bases. CDR3 size: 13 residues. The V gene's germline CDR1 is SNHLY and CDR2 FYNNEI.

This chain uses TRBV5-4 with TRBJ2-2; D is uncertain. The CDR3 has 12 residues. Trimming removed 3 bases from V and 4 bases from J, with 4 bases in between. Germline lookup yields CDR1 SGHNT and CDR2 YYREEE (reference sequence). CDR3 protein: CASSYFTGELFF. CDR3 in DNA: TGTGCCAGCAGCTACTTCACCGGGGAGCTGTTTTTT.

The V call is TRBV27, the J call TRBJ2-1; D remains unclear. Germline V CDR1 and CDR2: MNHEY, SMNVEV (reference sequence). This CDR3 has 12 residues. Trimming removed 4 bases at V and 8 bases at J, with 9 bases between. The CDR3 region is CASSSPLYEQFF. In nucleotides, the CDR3 is TGTGCCAGCAGTTCCCCGTTGTATGAGCAGTTCTTC.

This sequence joins TRBV4-2 and TRBJ1-5, with 7 bases fitting TRBD1. The CDR3 has 18 residues. Per the germline V gene, CDR1 is LGHNA and CDR2 is YNFKEQ. V was pared by 4 bases and J by 3 bases, with 15 bases of the junction left unmatched. This CDR3 reads CASSPQRGPGYPNQPQHF. In nucleotides, the CDR3 is TGTGCCAGCAGCCCGCAAAGGGGGCCAGGGTATCCCAATCAGCCCCAGCATTTT.

The chain carries TRBV19 and TRBJ2-7; 9 bases match TRBD1. V lost 5 bases to trimming and J lost 4 bases; unmatched junction nucleotides: 12. This CDR3 spans 16 amino acids. Per the germline V gene, CDR1 is LNHDA and CDR2 is SQIVND (reference sequence). The CDR3 nucleotides read TGTGCCAGTAGTTCTTCCACCGGGACAGGGAGATACGAGCAGTACTTC. Translated: CASSSSTGTGRYEQYF.

The V gene is TRBV5-1, the J gene TRBJ2-3, with 8 positions matching TRBD2. The trim removed 1 base at V and 5 bases at J, leaving 6 bases unmatched. The V gene's germline CDR1 is SGHRS and CDR2 YFSETQ. CDR3 length: 15 amino acids. The CDR3 nucleotides read TGCGCCAGCAGCTTGCGGGAGGGCCAGGGAGATACGCAGTATTTT. Its translation is CASSLREGQGDTQYF.

CDR3 loop: CASSYGPNTGELFF. CDR3 sequence (DNA): TGTGCCAGCAGTTACGGGCCGAACACCGGGGAGCTGTTTTTT. The chain uses TRBV6-5 and TRBJ2-2, with D unclear. Germline CDR1 is MNHEY and CDR2 is SVGAGI. The CDR3 loop spans 14 amino acids. V lost 2 bases and J lost 0, with 4 bases in between.

The chain is built from TRBV7-9 and TRBJ2-7; 8 nucleotides agree with TRBD1. There are 16 residues in the CDR3. V shed 4 bases, J shed 3 bases, and the junction held 11 bases outside the gene matches. Germline CDR1 is SEHNR and CDR2 is FQNEAQ (reference sequence). CDR3 DNA sequence: TGTGCCAGCAGCTCACGGCGCCGACAGGGGAGCTACGAGCAGTACTTC. Its protein is CASSSRRRQGSYEQYF.

The chain is built from TRBV11-2 and TRBJ2-3, with a possible D match to TRBD1 (5 bases). CDR1 SGHAT and CDR2 FQNNGV come from the germline V gene. The length of the CDR3 is 15 residues. Trimming cost V 1 base and J 3 bases, with 11 bases left between them. Here the CDR3 DNA reads TGTGCCAGCAGCTTAGCCGCCAGGGAAACAGATACGCAGTATTTT. Its protein product is CASSLAARETDTQYF. The full variable domain, completed using reference TRBV11-2 and TRBJ2-3, is EAGVAQSPRYKIIEKRQSVAFWCNPISGHATLYWYQQILGQGPKLLIQFQNNGVVDDSQLPKDRFSAERLKGVDSTLKIQPAKLEDSAVYLCASSLAARETDTQYFGPGTRLTVL.

The genes are TRBV13 and TRBJ2-3, with 10 nucleotides matching TRBD2. J lost 6 bases, V lost 5 bases, and 11 bases had no gene match. Germline CDR1 and CDR2: PRHDT and FYEKMQ (reference sequence). This CDR3 spans 16 amino acids. CDR3 coding DNA: TGTGCCAGCAGCAGGCTAGCGGGAGAATCTCCCGATACGCAGTATTTT. It is translated as CASSRLAGESPDTQYF.

Details on this clone: Other nucleotide sequences in the sample specify the same CDR3. This chain connects TRBV6-5 to TRBJ2-3; D call uncertain. Germline CDR1 MNHEY, CDR2 SVGAGI. The CDR3 consists of 13 residues. Trimming took 2 bases from V and 4 from J, leaving 7 bases between them. As DNA, the CDR3 is TGTGCCAGCAGTTACCTCAGCGCAGATACGCAGTATTTT. Residues: CASSYLSADTQYF.

The V gene is TRBV6-1, the J gene TRBJ2-7, with D hard to call. From germline, CDR1 is MNHNS and CDR2 SASEGT. Trimming left V 4 bases short and J 3 bases short, with 7 bases between. The CDR3 sequence is 12 residues long. The CDR3 sequence is CASSGLDYEQYF. CDR3 coding DNA: TGTGCCAGCAGTGGTCTGGACTACGAGCAGTACTTC.

The V call is TRBV19, the J call TRBJ2-1, with TRBD2 matching over 12 bases. Germline V gene lookup returns CDR1 LNHDA and CDR2 SQIVND (reference sequence). This CDR3 spans 15 amino acids. V shed 3 bases and J 6 bases; nucleotides not matched to a gene: 3. Here the CDR3 DNA reads TGTGCCAGTAGTATGCTAGCGGGGGGGCTCAATGAGCAGTTCTTC. Translating gives CASSMLAGGLNEQFF.

The rearrangement joins TRBV27 to TRBJ2-2; D is possibly TRBD2 (5 bases). V was trimmed by 5 bases and J by 1 base, leaving 14 bases between them. Germline V gene lookup returns CDR1 MNHEY and CDR2 SMNVEV (reference sequence). The CDR3 has 16 residues. The CDR3 DNA reads as TGTGCCAGCAGTCCAGCCTCCGGGGAGAACACCGGGGAGCTGTTTTTT. It is translated as CASSPASGENTGELFF.

The gene calls are TRBV28 and TRBJ2-1; a weak D match, TRBD2 (6 bases). The V gene's germline CDR1 is MDHEN and CDR2 SYDVKM. The V end lost 5 bases, the J end lost 4 bases, and 15 bases lay between the germline ends. The CDR3 length is 15 residues. The CDR3 loop reads CASSPSAGTYNEQFF. CDR3 in DNA: TGTGCCAGCAGTCCCTCCGCGGGGACGTACAATGAGCAGTTCTTC.